This T cell receptor beta chain was obtained from a study of response to subunit inactivated influenza vaccine. CDR3 size: 14 residues. The germline V gene encodes CDR1 MGHRA and CDR2 YSYEKL. V lost 1 base to trimming and J lost 3 bases, with 10 bases between them. Using its own MiXCR run on the RT-PCR reads, TCRdb lists one record per CDR3 protein. The sample includes 500,000 to 600,000 distinct CDR3 sequences, roughly 10% of them seen just once. The chain recombines TRBV4-1 with TRBJ2-7; tentative D call: TRBD2 (5 bases). The receptor comes from a man aged 45-60 years who received an inactivated influenza vaccine. The sequenced sample was PBMCs from blood, obtained on the day of vaccination. The CDR3 loop reads CASSQGTRNYEQYF. As DNA, the CDR3 is TGCGCCAGCAGCCAAGGGACTCGGAACTACGAGCAGTACTTC.